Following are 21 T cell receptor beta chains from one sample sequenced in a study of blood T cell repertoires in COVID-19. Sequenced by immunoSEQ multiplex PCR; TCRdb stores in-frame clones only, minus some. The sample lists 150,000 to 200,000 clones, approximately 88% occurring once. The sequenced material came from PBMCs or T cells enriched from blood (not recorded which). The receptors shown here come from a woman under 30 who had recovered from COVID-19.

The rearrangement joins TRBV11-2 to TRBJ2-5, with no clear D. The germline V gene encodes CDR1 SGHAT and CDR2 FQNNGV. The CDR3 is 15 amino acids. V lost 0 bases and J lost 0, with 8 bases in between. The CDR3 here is CASSLDRRNQETQYF. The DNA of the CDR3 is TGTGCCAGCAGCTTAGATCGGCGGAACCAAGAGACCCAGTACTTC.

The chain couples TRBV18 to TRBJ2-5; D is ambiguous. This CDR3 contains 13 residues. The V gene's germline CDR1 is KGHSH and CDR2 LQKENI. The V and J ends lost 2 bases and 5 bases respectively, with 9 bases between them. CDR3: CASSPGLGETQYF. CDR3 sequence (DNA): TGTGCCAGCTCACCAGGATTGGGCGAGACCCAGTACTTC.

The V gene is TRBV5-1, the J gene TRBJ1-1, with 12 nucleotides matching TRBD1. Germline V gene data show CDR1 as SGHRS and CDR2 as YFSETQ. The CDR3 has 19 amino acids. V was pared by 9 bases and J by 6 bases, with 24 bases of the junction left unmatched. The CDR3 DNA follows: TGCGCCATCACCGAAGATGGTCCGGGACAGGGGGCTTTAGTCTCTGAAGCTTTCTTT. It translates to CAITEDGPGQGALVSEAFF.

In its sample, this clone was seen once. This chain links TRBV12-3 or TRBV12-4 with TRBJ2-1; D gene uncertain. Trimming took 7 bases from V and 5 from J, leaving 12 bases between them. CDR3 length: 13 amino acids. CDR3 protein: CASTQRGDNEQFF. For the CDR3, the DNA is TGTGCCAGCACCCAGCGAGGAGACAATGAGCAGTTCTTC.

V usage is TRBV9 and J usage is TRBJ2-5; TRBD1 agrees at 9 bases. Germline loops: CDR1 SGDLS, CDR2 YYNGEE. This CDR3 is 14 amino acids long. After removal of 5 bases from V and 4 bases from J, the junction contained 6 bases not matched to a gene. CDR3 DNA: TGTGCCAGCAGTAGAGAGACAGGGGGAGAGACCCAGTACTTC. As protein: CASSRETGGETQYF.

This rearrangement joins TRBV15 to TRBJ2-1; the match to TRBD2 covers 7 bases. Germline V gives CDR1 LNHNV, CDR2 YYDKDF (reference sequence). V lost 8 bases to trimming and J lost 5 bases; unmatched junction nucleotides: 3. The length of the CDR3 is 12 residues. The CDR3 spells CATGTTNNEQFF. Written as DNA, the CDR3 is TGTGCCACCGGGACTACCAACAATGAGCAGTTCTTC. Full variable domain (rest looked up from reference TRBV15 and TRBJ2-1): DAMVIQNPRYQVTQFGKPVTLSCSQTLNHNVMYWYQQKSSQAPKLLFHYYDKDFNNEADTPDNFQSRRPNTSFCFLDIRSPGLGDTAMYLCATGTTNNEQFFGPGTRLTVL.

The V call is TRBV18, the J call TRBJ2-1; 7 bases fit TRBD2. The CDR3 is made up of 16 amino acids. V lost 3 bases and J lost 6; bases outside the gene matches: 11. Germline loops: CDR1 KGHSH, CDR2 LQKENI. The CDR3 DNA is TGTGCCAGCTCACCCCAGCCGGGGACTAAGGGCAATGAGCAGTTCTTC. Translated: CASSPQPGTKGNEQFF. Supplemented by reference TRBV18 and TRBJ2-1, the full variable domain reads NAGVMQNPRHLVRRRGQEARLRCSPMKGHSHVYWYRQLPEEGLKFMVYLQKENIIDESGMPKERFSAEFPKEGPSILRIQQVVRGDSAAYFCASSPQPGTKGNEQFFGPGTRLTVL.

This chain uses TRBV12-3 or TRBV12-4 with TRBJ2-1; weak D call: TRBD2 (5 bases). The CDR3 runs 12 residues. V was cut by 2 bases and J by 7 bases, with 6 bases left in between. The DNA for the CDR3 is TGTGCCAGCAGTTTATCGGGGAATGAGCAGTTCTTC. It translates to CASSLSGNEQFF.

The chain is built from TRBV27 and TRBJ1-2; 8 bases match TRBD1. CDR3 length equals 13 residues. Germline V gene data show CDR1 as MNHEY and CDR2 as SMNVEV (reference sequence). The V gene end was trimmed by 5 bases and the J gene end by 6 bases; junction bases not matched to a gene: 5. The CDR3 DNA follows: TGTGCCAGCAGTCCACGGACAGGGAATGGCTACACCTTC. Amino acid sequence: CASSPRTGNGYTF.

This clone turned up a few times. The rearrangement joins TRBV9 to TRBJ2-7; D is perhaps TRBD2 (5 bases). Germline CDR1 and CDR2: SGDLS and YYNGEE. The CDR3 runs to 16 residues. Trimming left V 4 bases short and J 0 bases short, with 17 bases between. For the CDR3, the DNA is TGTGCCAGCAGCCCCAGCGGTACTTCCGCCTCCTACGAGCAGTACTTC. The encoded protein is CASSPSGTSASYEQYF.

The CDR3 loop reads CSVLGLVGGYGYTF. The CDR3 DNA sequence: TGCAGCGTTTTGGGTCTGGTCGGGGGATATGGCTACACCTTC. The rearrangement uses TRBV29-1 and TRBJ1-2; possible D gene TRBD1, 5 bases. The CDR3 loop spans 14 amino acids. Germline V gene lookup returns CDR1 SQVTM and CDR2 ANQGSEA. Deletions cut 5 bases from V and 5 bases from J, with 18 bases between.

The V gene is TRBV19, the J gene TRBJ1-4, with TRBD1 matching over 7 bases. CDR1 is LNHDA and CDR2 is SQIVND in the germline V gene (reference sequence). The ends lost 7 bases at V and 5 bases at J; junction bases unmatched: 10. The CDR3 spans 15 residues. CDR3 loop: CASIARGMENEKLFF. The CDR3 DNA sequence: TGTGCCAGTATTGCCAGGGGGATGGAAAATGAAAAACTGTTTTTT. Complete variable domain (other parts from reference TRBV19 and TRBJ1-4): DGGITQSPKYLFRKEGQNVTLSCEQNLNHDAMYWYRQDPGQGLRLIYYSQIVNDFQKGDIAEGYSVSREKKESFPLTVTSAQKNPTAFYLCASIARGMENEKLFFGSGTQLSVL.

Written as DNA, the CDR3 is TGTGCCAGCAGTGCTTTCGGTGAGCGGGATTCACCCCTCCACTTT. This codes for CASSAFGERDSPLHF. The chain combines TRBV28 with TRBJ1-6; D is undetermined. The CDR3 consists of 15 residues. Germline V gene lookup returns CDR1 MDHEN and CDR2 SYDVKM. Between the trimmed V and J ends, which lost 5 bases and 8 bases, there was a span of 16 bases.

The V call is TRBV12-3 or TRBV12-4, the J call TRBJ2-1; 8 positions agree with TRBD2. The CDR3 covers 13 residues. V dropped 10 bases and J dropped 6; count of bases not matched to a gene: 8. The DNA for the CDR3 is TGTGCCACGTCTAGCGGGCCACTCAATGAGCAGTTCTTC. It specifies CATSSGPLNEQFF.

CDR3: CASSPSILNTDTQYF. The DNA of the CDR3 is TGCGCCAGCAGCCCAAGTATACTTAACACAGATACGCAGTATTTT. The rearrangement joins TRBV4-1 to TRBJ2-3, with D unresolved. The CDR3 extends over 15 amino acids. Trimming pared 4 bases from V and 2 bases from J, leaving 13 bases between. Germline CDR1 and CDR2: MGHRA and YSYEKL.

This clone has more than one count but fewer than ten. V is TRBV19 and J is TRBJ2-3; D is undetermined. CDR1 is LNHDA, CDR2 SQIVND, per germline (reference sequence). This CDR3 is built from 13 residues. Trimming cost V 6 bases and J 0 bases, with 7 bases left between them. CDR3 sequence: CASRPGSTDTQYF. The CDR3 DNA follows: TGTGCCAGTAGGCCAGGTAGCACAGATACGCAGTATTTT.

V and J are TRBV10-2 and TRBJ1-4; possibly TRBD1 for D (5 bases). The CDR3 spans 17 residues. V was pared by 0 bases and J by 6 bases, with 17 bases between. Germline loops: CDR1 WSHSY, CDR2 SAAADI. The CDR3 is CASSESMGTGGYEKLFF. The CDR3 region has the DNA TGCGCCAGCAGTGAGTCGATGGGTACAGGCGGATATGAAAAACTGTTTTTT.

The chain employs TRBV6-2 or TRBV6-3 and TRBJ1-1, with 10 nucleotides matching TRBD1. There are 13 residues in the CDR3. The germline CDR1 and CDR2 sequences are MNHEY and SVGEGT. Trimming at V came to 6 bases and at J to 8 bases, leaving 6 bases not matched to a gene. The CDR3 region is CASSPGTGAEAFF. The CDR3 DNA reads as TGTGCCAGCAGCCCAGGGACAGGGGCAGAAGCTTTCTTT.

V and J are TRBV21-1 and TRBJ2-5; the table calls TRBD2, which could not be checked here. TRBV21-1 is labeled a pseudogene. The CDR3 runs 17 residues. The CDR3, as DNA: TGTGCCAGCAGCATTAGAGAGGGCGTCCACCGCCAAGAGACCCAGTACTTC. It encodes CASSIREGVHRQETQYF.

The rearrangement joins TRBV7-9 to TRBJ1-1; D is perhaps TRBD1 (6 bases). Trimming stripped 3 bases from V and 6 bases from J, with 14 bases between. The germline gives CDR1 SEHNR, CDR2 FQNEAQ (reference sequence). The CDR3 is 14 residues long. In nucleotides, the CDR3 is TGTGCCAGCAGCTTGCTTACAGGGAGCGCTGAAGCTTTCTTT. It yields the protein CASSLLTGSAEAFF.

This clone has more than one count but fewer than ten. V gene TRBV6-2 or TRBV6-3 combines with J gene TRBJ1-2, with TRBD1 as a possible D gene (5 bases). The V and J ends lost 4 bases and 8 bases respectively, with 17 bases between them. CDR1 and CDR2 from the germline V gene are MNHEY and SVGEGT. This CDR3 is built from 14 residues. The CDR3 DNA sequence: TGTGCCAGCAGTTCCCCAGGGATGGGGGGAGGCTACACCTTC. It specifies CASSSPGMGGGYTF.